These 29 T cell receptor beta chains were sequenced from one sample in a study of blood T cell repertoires in COVID-19. Here immunoSEQ multiplex PCR was the method, and the copy in TCRdb shows in-frame clones only, minus some. The table includes 150,000 or so clones, roughly four fifths detected once. Sequences were obtained from peripheral blood. These receptor sequences come from a human donor with acute or convalescent COVID-19. The donor label of this sample is uncertain.

The J gene is TRBJ1-6, the V gene TRBV7-9; no clear D gene. This CDR3 region has 12 residues. With 5 bases removed from V and 7 bases from J, the gap between germline ends came to 6 bases. The germline gives CDR1 SEHNR, CDR2 FQNEAQ (reference sequence). CDR3 sequence: CASSLQNSPLHF. CDR3 in DNA: TGTGCCAGCAGCCTACAGAATTCACCCCTCCACTTT.

This clone was detected only a few times. This chain joins TRBV5-1 and TRBJ1-1; D unresolved. This CDR3 spans 14 amino acids. V dropped 0 bases and J dropped 1 base, with 7 bases sitting between them. Germline V lookup: CDR1 SGHRS, CDR2 YFSETQ. CDR3 region: CASSLDGKNTEAFF. The CDR3 bases are TGCGCCAGCAGCTTGGACGGTAAGAACACTGAAGCTTTCTTT. Drawing the rest from reference TRBV5-1 and TRBJ1-1, the complete variable domain is KAGVTQTPRYLIKTRGQQVTLSCSPISGHRSVSWYQQTPGQGLQFLFEYFSETQRNKGNFPGRFSGRQFSNSRSEMNVSTLELGDSALYLCASSLDGKNTEAFFGQGTRLTVV.

The chain joins TRBV28 to TRBJ1-2, with D possibly being TRBD1 (5 bases). Germline V lookup: CDR1 MDHEN, CDR2 SYDVKM. With 3 bases removed from V and 6 bases from J, the gap between germline ends came to 11 bases. The CDR3 has 13 residues. CDR3: CASSFPGIDGYTF. The CDR3 DNA reads as TGTGCCAGCAGTTTCCCAGGGATTGATGGCTACACCTTC.

CDR3 loop: CASSRTGTTYNEQFF. As DNA, the CDR3 is TGTGCCAGCAGCCGCACCGGGACAACTTACAATGAGCAGTTCTTC. The rearrangement links TRBV7-2 to TRBJ2-1, with D maybe TRBD1 (6 bases). The CDR3 runs 15 residues. Trimming removed 5 bases at V and 4 bases at J, with 15 bases between. In germline, CDR1 is SGHTA, CDR2 FQGNSA.

The CDR3 protein is CASSNPDRGYTDTQYF. The DNA for the CDR3 is TGTGCCAGCAGCAACCCGGACAGAGGTTACACAGATACGCAGTATTTT. The chain recombines TRBV3-1 (or the pseudogene TRBV3-2) with TRBJ2-3, with D tentatively TRBD1 (6 bases). In germline, CDR1 is LGHDT, CDR2 YNNKEL (reference sequence). Trimming removed 5 bases from V and 2 bases from J, with 17 bases in between. The CDR3 is 16 residues long.

This chain connects TRBV18 to TRBJ1-1, with D possibly being TRBD1 (5 bases). Germline CDR1 is KGHSH and CDR2 is LQKENI. This CDR3 contains 14 residues. Trimming cost V 6 bases and J 2 bases, with 13 bases left between them. The CDR3 region has the DNA TGTGCCAGCTCGCCCGGACACGGTAACACTGAAGCTTTCTTT. This codes for CASSPGHGNTEAFF.

This clone was seen a handful of times. The chain couples TRBV7-2 to TRBJ2-1; D unclear. The CDR3 is 14 residues long. Between the trimmed V and J ends, which lost 1 base and 11 bases, there was a span of 15 bases. The V gene's germline CDR1 is SGHTA and CDR2 FQGNSA. CDR3 nucleotides: TGTGCCAGCAGCTTAGGACAATTCCTATCCCAGCAGTTCTTC. It is translated as CASSLGQFLSQQFF. Based on the CDR3 plus reference TRBV7-2 and TRBJ2-1, the full variable domain is GAGVSQSPSNKVTEKGKDVELRCDPISGHTALYWYRQSLGQGLEFLIYFQGNSAPDKSGLPSDRFSAERTGGSVSTLTIQRTQQEDSAVYLCASSLGQFLSQQFFGPGTRLTVL.

This clone was picked up one time. The V gene is TRBV29-1, the J gene TRBJ2-7, with a weak D call TRBD1 (5 bases). CDR3 length equals 12 residues. V was shortened by 3 bases and J by 5 bases, with 11 bases between the two germline ends. CDR1 and CDR2 (germline): SQVTM, ANQGSEA. The DNA for the CDR3 is TGCAGCGTTGACCCAGGGTTCGACGAGCAGTACTTC. It encodes CSVDPGFDEQYF.

This chain uses TRBV19 with TRBJ1-1; D perhaps matches TRBD1 (6 bases). Trimming shortened V by 8 bases and J by 1 base, and 11 bases separated the two germline ends. The CDR3 totals 13 residues. The germline V gene encodes CDR1 LNHDA and CDR2 SQIVND (reference sequence). In DNA, the CDR3 is TGTGCCAGTCTATCGGGACAGAACACTGAAGCTTTCTTT. The encoded protein is CASLSGQNTEAFF.

The rearrangement joins TRBV19 to TRBJ1-5; D gene unclear. The CDR3 covers 13 residues. Germline V gene lookup returns CDR1 LNHDA and CDR2 SQIVND (reference sequence). Trimming cost V 6 bases and J 3 bases, with 9 bases left between them. This CDR3 reads CASRRRDNQPQHF. DNA of the CDR3: TGTGCCAGTAGAAGGAGGGACAATCAGCCCCAGCATTTT.

The V call is TRBV3-1 (or the pseudogene TRBV3-2), the J call TRBJ1-2, with TRBD1 identical over 7 bases. CDR3 length equals 14 residues. CDR1 is LGHDT and CDR2 is YNNKEL in the germline V gene (reference sequence). J gave up 6 bases and V 4 bases, and 8 bases lay outside the gene matches. CDR3 DNA: TGTGCCAGCAGCCCACGGACCGGGACAGATGGCTACACCTTC. Amino acid sequence: CASSPRTGTDGYTF.

The J gene is TRBJ2-2, the V gene TRBV18, with 8 positions matching TRBD2. This CDR3 has 18 residues. The trim removed 4 bases at V and 0 bases at J, leaving 10 bases unmatched. Looked up from germline, CDR1 is KGHSH and CDR2 is LQKENI. As DNA, the CDR3 is TGTGCCAGCTCACGTCTTACTAGCGGTAGTACGAACACCGGGGAGCTGTTTTTT. Its translation: CASSRLTSGSTNTGELFF.

The chain's CDR3 is CASRLRTGSRRGNTIYF. Here the CDR3 DNA reads TGTGCCAGCAGATTACGGACAGGGAGCCGGAGAGGAAACACCATATATTTT. The chain uses TRBV5-6 and TRBJ1-3, with 8 bases lining up with TRBD1. Losses at the gene ends were 5 bases for V and 4 bases for J; bases not matched to a gene: 14. The CDR3 runs 17 residues. CDR1 and CDR2 from the germline V gene are SGHDT and YYEEEE. The full variable domain, in which reference TRBV5-6 and TRBJ1-3 provide the parts outside the CDR3, is DAGVTQSPTHLIKTRGQQVTLRCSPKSGHDTVSWYQQALGQGPQFIFQYYEEEERQRGNFPDRFSGHQFPNYSSELNVNALLLGDSALYLCASRLRTGSRRGNTIYFGEGSWLTVV.

A word on this clone: This sample also contains other DNA sequences that code for the same CDR3. The CDR3 spells CASSDRILAKNIQYF. As DNA, the CDR3 is TGTGCCAGCAGTGACAGAATTCTAGCCAAAAACATTCAGTACTTC. The chain employs TRBV2 and TRBJ2-4, with D uncertain. Trimming removed 3 bases from V and 0 bases from J, with 9 bases in between. The CDR3 length is 15 residues. Germline V gene lookup returns CDR1 SNHLY and CDR2 FYNNEI.

V gene TRBV6-6 combines with J gene TRBJ1-3; 8 bases agree with TRBD1. After removal of 2 bases from V and 11 bases from J, the junction contained 14 bases not matched to a gene. Germline CDR1 and CDR2: MNHNY and SVGAGI (reference sequence). The CDR3 is made up of 16 amino acids. The CDR3 loop is CASSYGQGAKGSAIYF. The CDR3, as DNA: TGTGCCAGCAGTTACGGCCAGGGGGCGAAGGGTAGCGCCATATATTTT.

This clone was seen just once. The chain employs TRBV29-1 and TRBJ2-3; D is unresolved. The CDR3 spans 17 residues. Germline loops: CDR1 SQVTM, CDR2 ANQGSEA. V was trimmed by 0 bases and J by 0 bases, leaving 16 bases between them. This CDR3 reads CSVEDWFGFLSTDTQYF. The CDR3 nucleotides are TGCAGCGTTGAAGATTGGTTCGGGTTTCTTAGCACAGATACGCAGTATTTT.

This clone was detected a few times. This chain joins TRBV27 and TRBJ1-2, with D possibly TRBD1 on 6 matching bases. The CDR3 spans 14 residues. Per the germline V gene, CDR1 is MNHEY and CDR2 is SMNVEV (reference sequence). V gave up 6 bases and J gave up 4 bases, with 15 bases separating them. CDR3 loop: CASSEQGKFYGYTF. CDR3 coding DNA: TGTGCCAGCAGCGAACAGGGAAAGTTCTATGGCTACACCTTC.

The chain combines TRBV12-5 with TRBJ2-7; perhaps TRBD2 as D (6 bases). Trimming took off 0 bases at V and 0 bases at J, with 9 bases between the two ends. CDR1 is LGHNT and CDR2 is FRNRAP in the germline V gene. The CDR3 consists of 15 residues. The CDR3: CASGLVRGSSYEQYF. CDR3 DNA sequence: TGTGCTAGTGGTTTGGTACGGGGGTCCTCCTACGAGCAGTACTTC.

This rearrangement joins TRBV6-6 to TRBJ1-1, with D perhaps matching TRBD1 (5 bases). Trimming took off 6 bases at V and 10 bases at J, with 15 bases between the two ends. This CDR3 contains 12 residues. The germline gives CDR1 MNHNY, CDR2 SVGAGI (reference sequence). The CDR3 loop is CASSPSGGRAFF. The CDR3 bases are TGTGCCAGCAGCCCCTCGGGGGGGAGAGCTTTCTTT.

The chain carries TRBV19 and TRBJ1-1, with 7 positions matching TRBD1. V trimming: 6 bases; J trimming: 3 bases; junction bases outside the gene matches: 4. CDR3 length equals 13 residues. Germline CDR1 reads LNHDA; CDR2 reads SQIVND (reference sequence). Here the CDR3 DNA reads TGTGCCAGTAGGAACAGGGGCGACACTGAAGCTTTCTTT. Translating gives CASRNRGDTEAFF.

Concerning this clone itself: Its ends do not fully match the called genes, so a read error is possible. This chain uses TRBV5-1 with TRBJ2-5; D gene ambiguous. Germline loops: CDR1 SGHRS, CDR2 YFSETQ. The length of the CDR3 is 14 residues. The CDR3 loop reads CASSLGSQANPGNF. The CDR3 DNA sequence: TGCGCCAGCAGCTTGGGAAGTCAGGCGAACCCCGGAAACTTC.

This clone has a handful of counts. The V call is TRBV6-5, the J call TRBJ1-1, with a tentative D call TRBD1 (6 bases). V lost 8 bases and J 5 bases, leaving 12 bases between the germline ends. Germline CDR1 is MNHEY and CDR2 is SVGAGI. The CDR3 is 12 residues long. This CDR3 reads CASYRVGTEAFF. As DNA, the CDR3 is TGTGCCAGCTACAGGGTTGGGACTGAAGCTTTCTTT.

V usage is TRBV3-1 (or the pseudogene TRBV3-2) and J usage is TRBJ2-5, with 11 nucleotides matching TRBD2. The CDR3 extends over 20 amino acids. V was pared by 3 bases and J by 3 bases, with 18 bases of the junction left unmatched. CDR1 and CDR2 from the germline V gene are LGHDT and YNNKEL (reference sequence). This chain's CDR3 is CASSQSRARIAGGREETQYF. As DNA, the CDR3 is TGTGCCAGCAGCCAGAGTAGGGCCCGGATAGCGGGGGGGCGCGAAGAGACCCAGTACTTC.

This chain uses TRBV7-8 with TRBJ2-4; the D gene is possibly TRBD1 (5 bases). Between the trimmed V and J ends, which lost 1 base and 0 bases, there was a span of 22 bases. This CDR3 spans 20 amino acids. Germline CDR1 is SGHVS and CDR2 is FQNEAQ. For the CDR3, the DNA is TGTGCCAGCAGCTTAGTGGGGTGGTCGGACACCTCATTAGCCAAAAACATTCAGTACTTC. Residues: CASSLVGWSDTSLAKNIQYF.

This sequence joins TRBV30 and TRBJ1-6; D gene unclear. The CDR3 spans 11 residues. Trimming pared 4 bases from V and 8 bases from J, leaving 6 bases between. The V gene's germline CDR1 is GTSNPN and CDR2 SVGIG (reference sequence). CDR3 coding DNA: TGTGCCTGGAAGAGGGATTCACCCCTCCACTTT. This codes for CAWKRDSPLHF.

The V gene is TRBV27, the J gene TRBJ2-7, with TRBD2 as a possible D gene (7 bases). The CDR3 spans 12 residues. Between the trimmed V and J ends, which lost 9 bases and 1 base, there was a span of 10 bases. Germline CDR1 reads MNHEY; CDR2 reads SMNVEV (reference sequence). CDR3 residues: CARGGVSYEQYF. CDR3 sequence (DNA): TGTGCCAGAGGGGGGGTTTCCTACGAGCAGTACTTC.

The chain couples TRBV6-6 to TRBJ1-3, with D possibly TRBD1 on 5 matching bases. Germline CDR1 MNHNY, CDR2 SVGAGI (reference sequence). Trimming stripped 6 bases from V and 4 bases from J, with 16 bases between. The CDR3 has 15 amino acids. The CDR3 protein is CASSRLGQGGNTIYF. The CDR3 nucleotides read TGTGCCAGCAGCCGCCTCGGACAAGGAGGAAACACCATATATTTT.

The DNA for the CDR3 is TGTGCCAGCAGCTTGGGGACAGGGAATGAAAAACTGTTTTTT. Protein: CASSLGTGNEKLFF. V is TRBV5-8 and J is TRBJ1-4; 8 bases line up with TRBD1. Germline CDR1 is SGHTS and CDR2 is YDEGEE. V lost 0 bases to trimming and J lost 5 bases; unmatched junction nucleotides: 0. This CDR3 is built from 14 residues.

The V and J genes are TRBV12-3 or TRBV12-4 and TRBJ1-1; D gene uncertain. V lost 7 bases and J lost 5, with 14 bases in between. The CDR3 consists of 13 residues. This chain's CDR3 is CASTKRVWTEAFF. CDR3 nucleotide sequence: TGTGCCAGCACCAAACGGGTTTGGACTGAAGCTTTCTTT.